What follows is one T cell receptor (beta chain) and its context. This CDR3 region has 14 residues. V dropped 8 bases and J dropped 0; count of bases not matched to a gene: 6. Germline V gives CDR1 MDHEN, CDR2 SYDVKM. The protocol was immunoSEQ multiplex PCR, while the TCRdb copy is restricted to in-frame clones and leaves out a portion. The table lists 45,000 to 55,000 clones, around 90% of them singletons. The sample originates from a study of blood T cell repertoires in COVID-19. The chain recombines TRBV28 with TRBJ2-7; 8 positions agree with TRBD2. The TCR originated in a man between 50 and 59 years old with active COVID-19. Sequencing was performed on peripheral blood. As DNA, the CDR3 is TGTGCCAGCTACGGGGGGGCAGGCTCCTACGAGCAGTACTTC. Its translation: CASYGGAGSYEQYF.